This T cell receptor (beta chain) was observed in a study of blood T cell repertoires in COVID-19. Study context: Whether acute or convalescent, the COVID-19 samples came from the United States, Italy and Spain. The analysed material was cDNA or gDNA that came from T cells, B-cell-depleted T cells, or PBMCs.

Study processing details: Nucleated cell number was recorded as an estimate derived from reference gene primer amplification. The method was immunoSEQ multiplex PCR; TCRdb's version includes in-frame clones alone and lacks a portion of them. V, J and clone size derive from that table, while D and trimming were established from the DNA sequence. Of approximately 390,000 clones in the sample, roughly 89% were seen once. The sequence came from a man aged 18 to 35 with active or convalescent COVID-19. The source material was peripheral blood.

Written as DNA, the CDR3 is TGCGCCAGCAGCTTGGTGGTGGGCCAGCCCCAGCATTTT. Translating gives CASSLVVGQPQHF. The genes are TRBV5-1 and TRBJ1-5; D remains ambiguous. CDR3 length: 13 amino acids. V was shortened by 0 bases and J by 7 bases, with 8 bases between the two germline ends. CDR1 SGHRS and CDR2 YFSETQ come from the germline V gene. Full variable domain (remainder filled in from reference TRBV5-1 and TRBJ1-5): KAGVTQTPRYLIKTRGQQVTLSCSPISGHRSVSWYQQTPGQGLQFLFEYFSETQRNKGNFPGRFSGRQFSNSRSEMNVSTLELGDSALYLCASSLVVGQPQHFGDGTRLSIL.